This T cell receptor (beta chain) comes out of a study of cytomegalovirus exposure and HLA in healthy donors (dated by TCRdb to the late 2010s). Regarding the complete study: In an earlier analysis of roughly 590 of the donors, 250 to 350 Gb of sequence data and 117 million unique TCR beta sequences from roughly 190 million T cells were reported. Roughly 290 gigabases of sequencing data and around 85 million unique TCR sequences made up an early release that covered around 640 HLA-typed donors. Of the approximately 370 genotyped donors, 81% were placed in the genetic ancestry cluster associated with self-reported Caucasian donors. The study was designed to test whether signatures of past pathogen exposure could be identified by cataloging public T cell receptors. The study profiled the T cell repertoires of around 700 subjects by immunosequencing and related them to cytomegalovirus serostatus. In addition to the first cohort of 500 to 850 subjects, a separate validation cohort of under 150 different subjects was used. To predict cytomegalovirus infection status, the study brought together high-throughput TCR immunosequencing, statistical association of individual TCRs with disease status, and machine learning. A later analysis re-examined previously published TCR beta repertoires from roughly 650 donors and added high-resolution HLA genotyping to investigate patterns of TCR occurrence. Rather than using new phenotypic data, the later analysis identified candidate immune exposures from TCR beta sequences and from how often those sequences occurred across donors. In an earlier analysis of about 590 of the donors, high-throughput TCR beta sequencing was used to judge whether each TCR beta V gene segment behaved as functional or pseudogenic. Donor age, sex, ethnicity and CMV serostatus were collected together with the repertoire data. In a later genetic analysis, genome-wide SNP genotypes for about 55% of the roughly 700 donors were used, and that subset was treated as a discovery cohort. Every discovery cohort repertoire had been produced on one sequencing platform. HLA typing included class I and class II loci at four-digit resolution. Typing coverage varied by locus: about 629-630 donors for A, B, C, DRB1 and DQB1; some 520 for DQA1; over 600 for DPA1; approximately 490 for DPB1. Four to six DR-DQ haplotypes were handled as single units for association and clustering because linkage in the cohort was strong. On average, roughly 250,000 unique TCR beta nucleotide sequences were sequenced per donor among 300 to 500 genotyped donors of the cohort, with approximately 18% of those sequences being non-productive.

Comments on this clone: Its antigen is unknown. Base qualities were left out, and no much larger clone turns up one base away.

In total, about 650 healthy bone marrow donors made up the cohort. At the time of sampling, all cohort members were nominally healthy, though unrecorded immune exposures were likely present. The donor tested CMV seropositive, placing the donor among the 290 or so seropositive members of the cohort. A peripheral blood sample was collected from each donor, and TCR beta sequencing was performed on peripheral blood mononuclear cells. The Qiagen DNeasy Blood Extraction Kit was used to extract genomic DNA from the blood cell samples. Library preparation employed the immunoSEQ multiplex PCR assay. For the multiplex PCR, a mixture combining 60 forward primers for TCR Vbeta segments and 13 reverse primers for TCR Jbeta segments was used. The CDR3 region of rearranged TCR beta genes was amplified from genomic DNA by a multiplex PCR assay. The amplified TCR beta libraries were sequenced on the Illumina HiSeq System as 87-base-pair reads. Concerning the study's data processing: A later analysis counted approximately 76 million unique TCR beta chains across the 700 or so repertoires, and 9.5 million to 11 million of these chains were shared by at least two donors. Raw reads were error-corrected and collapsed into unique sequences with a nearest-neighbor algorithm that merged closely related sequences to remove PCR and sequencing errors. V, D and J gene segments were assigned by aligning CDR3 sequences to IMGT reference sequences. For a sequence to be retained, a match of at least six nucleotides was required to both a V gene segment and a J gene segment. Rearrangements were classified as productive when the CDR3 lacked stop codons and remained in frame with V and J, and all other rearrangements were classified as non-productive. Following IMGT convention, CDR3 was defined as the stretch from the second conserved V-encoded cysteine to the conserved J-encoded phenylalanine. The earlier analysis of fewer than 750 of the donors excluded sequences that lacked an unambiguous match to a single V gene segment. In an earlier analysis of almost 600 of the donors, a V segment was called functional when productive rearrangements were above 56.7%, and segregating when the standard deviation between donors exceeded 5%. A statistical classification framework was built to diagnose cytomegalovirus status from the catalog of TCR beta chain sequences. In a later analysis, V and J genes were assigned by comparing TCR nucleotide sequences against IMGT/GENE-DB human TR gene sequences. The TCRdist pipeline was used in a later analysis to assign CDR3 sequences and most-parsimonious VDJ recombination scenarios. In a later analysis, each TCR beta chain was defined by its CDR3 amino acid sequence together with its V-gene family, and reads lacking a unique V-gene family were excluded. In a later analysis, 500 to 700 highly shared, low-generation-probability nucleotide sequences were removed to address suspected cross-contamination and a sequencing artifact. For each public chain, a later analysis derived a clonal expansion index from normalized ranks of inferred template counts within each repertoire. A later analysis computed generation probabilities with a VDJ recombination model fitted to out-of-frame rearrangements, and checked the results against IGoR. In a later analysis, TCR-TCR, TCR-HLA and TCR-CMV co-occurrence was scored with hypergeometric tests, and a repertoire-size bias correction was applied to TCR pairs. In a later analysis, false discovery rates were estimated by permuting HLA or CMV assignments 20 times. In a later analysis, co-occurring TCRs were grouped with DBSCAN, and TCRdist sequence similarity was added when clustering was performed within HLA-allele-positive subsets. For co-occurrence clustering, repertoires with fewer than 30,000 or more than 120,000 public chains were excluded, along with a handful of repertoires with anomalous nucleotide sharing. This immuneACCESS table, as held by TCRdb, lists in-frame sequences with V and J called but not all clones. Of the missing ones, under half trace to an unresolved V gene in checked studies; the others have no known cause. The V and J calls and clone size come from that table; D and trimming were worked out from the DNA. This sample is represented by approximately 100,000 clones; around 77% of them were singletons. The top ten clonotypes cover roughly 11% of the sample.

Points the paper makes about the study in general: Immune exposure information for the cohort was limited to CMV serostatus. In a later analysis, TCR association rates were found to vary across HLA loci, with the most associated TCRs seen for DRB1 alleles and the fewest for HLA-C alleles. An earlier analysis of roughly 570 of the donors showed that most TCR beta V segments appeared in productive rearrangements either about 90% or about 30% of the time, which broadly matched IMGT annotations. When HLA alleles, especially DR and DQ, strongly co-occurred, TCR associations were difficult to assign to individual alleles. Specific HLA alleles were associated with roughly 16,000 TCR beta sequences at a false discovery rate of 0.05 in a later analysis. HLA typing was unavailable for some donors at each locus, so association tests used only the typed subset. Linkage disequilibrium might explain the correlated functional status among segregating V segments, but an unknown experimental factor could not be excluded. A later analysis reported that several top co-occurrence clusters appeared linked to parvovirus B19, influenza, CMV and Epstein-Barr virus. In vitro tests confirmed that three of the cytomegalovirus-associated TCR beta chains recognize cytomegalovirus antigens. Most TCR sequences were observed very rarely across donors, whereas some public TCRs were present in many individuals. A later analysis found that most CMV-associated TCR beta chains appeared HLA-restricted, with HLA associations seemingly driven largely by CMV exposure. In a later analysis, HLA-associated TCR beta chains showed more clonal expansion and lower generation probabilities than non-associated chains that were equally common. Sequencing depth was assumed to be roughly uniform across donors in the presence/absence analyses, though that assumption may not hold. The authors suggested that the approach could potentially be generalized to other disease states and immunological phenotypes. Because counts were too low, about 18 rarely observed V segments, including chromosome 9 orphons, were left out of the earlier analysis of about 620 of the donors. A further reported finding was that TCR beta sequences accurately predicted the HLA-A and HLA-B alleles for most subjects in the first cohort. Cytomegalovirus status was reported to be diagnosed by the classifier with high specificity and sensitivity in both the original and validation cohorts. A cluster of highly shared sequence variants was judged likely to represent a technical artifact of the sequencing pipeline. In the study, some 160 TCR beta chains were listed as associated with cytomegalovirus. This cohort had only TCR beta chains sequenced, and the lack of alpha or paired-chain data limited which features could be detected. V-gene and J-gene trimming of TCR beta chains was associated with a missense DCLRE1C variant in a later genetic analysis, and the association was replicated in an independent cohort. A later genetic analysis reported fewer N-insertions in productive TCRs among donors in an Asian-associated ancestry cluster than the roughly 700-donor mean.

The clonotype was recovered from a man aged 40-49 years in good health and CMV-seropositive. Sequencing was performed on PBMCs.

The bases read TGTGCCAGCAGCTTAGAAGTTGCCGGTCCGGGCTACACCTTC. Protein translation: CASSLEVAGPGYTF. The chain is encoded by TRBV7-9 joined to TRBJ1-2, with the D gene call left open. Counted from cysteine to phenylalanine, this CDR3 has 14 amino acids. Only the CDR3 region is kept as DNA, spanning 42 bases read in frame from base 1. The junction shows trimming of 1 base on V and 8 bases on J, plus 14 bases between the germline ends. CDR1 SEHNR and CDR2 FQNEAQ are derived from the germline V gene (reference sequence).